This is a list of T cell receptor beta chains from one sample in a study of OX40 agonist ivuxolimab in advanced cancers. Some clones are missing from TCRdb's copy, which holds only in-frame ones; the method was immunoSEQ multiplex PCR. The sample holds some 43,000 clones; around 89% are singletons and the top ten take approximately 0.62%. This sample comprised CD4+ or CD8+ T cells sorted from blood, obtained in a trial of the OX40 agonist ivuxolimab. The receptors were sampled from an adult with an advanced solid tumor such as melanoma, head and neck, liver or kidney cancer. CDR3s include the opening cysteine and the closing phenylalanine or tryptophan. D genes are given only for firm matches. Some rows mark clone size as missing; the rest say once, few, many or name a class of expanded clone.

j_call | clone_size | d_call | v_call | cdr3_aa | cdr3_nt
TRBJ1-2 | - | - | TRBV4-1 | CASSQDADGYGYTF | TGCGCCAGCAGCCAAGATGCGGACGGCTATGGCTACACCTTC
TRBJ1-1 | - | - | TRBV10-2 | CASSDAGGGRGTEAFF | TGCGCCAGCAGTGACGCCGGCGGGGGGCGCGGCACTGAAGCTTTCTTT
TRBJ2-2 | - | - | TRBV11-1 | CASSPPITGELFF | TGTGCCAGCAGCCCCCCCATCACCGGGGAGCTGTTTTTT
TRBJ1-5 | once | - | TRBV6-1 | CASSEAPWGDQPQHF | TGTGCCAGCAGTGAAGCCCCGTGGGGAGATCAGCCCCAGCATTTT
TRBJ1-2 | - | TRBD1 | TRBV7-3 | CASSLGQGGYGYTF | TGTGCCAGCAGCCTGGGACAGGGCGGGTATGGCTACACCTTC
TRBJ1-2 | - | TRBD1 | TRBV19 | CASSLRTGLKAF | TGTGCCAGTAGTTTAAGGACAGGGCTCAAAGCCTTC
TRBJ1-1 | few | TRBD1 | TRBV5-4 | CASSWVTGGTEAFF | TGTGCCAGCAGCTGGGTTACAGGGGGCACTGAAGCTTTCTTT
TRBJ1-1 | - | - | TRBV6-5 | CASSTPNERYGAFF | TGTGCCAGCAGCACCCCCAATGAGCGGTACGGGGCTTTCTTT
TRBJ2-2 | - | TRBD1 | TRBV6-1 | CASSQQGSTGELFF | TGTGCCAGCAGCCAACAGGGGAGCACCGGGGAGCTGTTTTTT
TRBJ2-7 | once | TRBD1 | TRBV9 | CASSKIGQGAPYEQYF | TGTGCCAGCAGCAAAATTGGACAGGGGGCCCCCTACGAGCAGTACTTC
TRBJ1-4 | once | - | TRBV5-5 | CASSFVPDEKLFF | TGTGCCAGCAGCTTTGTTCCTGATGAAAAACTGTTTTTT
TRBJ1-1 | - | - | TRBV5-1 | CASSYDRSYTEAFF | TGCGCCAGCAGCTACGACAGGAGCTACACTGAAGCTTTCTTT
TRBJ1-2 | - | - | TRBV7-3 | CASSPTVGGGYTF | TGTGCCAGCAGCCCTACGGTCGGGGGCGGCTACACCTTC
TRBJ2-5 | - | - | TRBV11-2 | CASSLFGPRQKYF | TGTGCCAGCAGCTTATTCGGGCCTCGACAGAAGTACTTC
TRBJ2-5 | - | TRBD2 | TRBV19 | CASSIRSGGAQSTQYF | TGTGCCAGTAGTATACGGAGCGGGGGGGCCCAGAGCACCCAGTACTTC
TRBJ1-1 | - | - | TRBV6-1 | CASSDRGPTEAFF | TGTGCCAGCAGTGACAGGGGCCCCACTGAAGCTTTCTTT
TRBJ1-3 | once | - | TRBV6-7 | CASSYSSNRVSGNTIYF | TGTGCCAGCAGTTACTCCTCTAACAGGGTCTCTGGAAACACCATATATTTT
TRBJ1-5 | - | - | TRBV4-3 | CASSQDLRHLSNQPQHF | TGCGCCAGCAGCCAAGATCTACGACACCTAAGCAATCAGCCCCAGCATTTT
TRBJ2-1 | - | - | TRBV11-2 | CASSPRPRGMDEQFF | TGTGCCAGCAGCCCTCGGCCGCGGGGTATGGATGAGCAGTTCTTC
TRBJ1-5 | - | - | TRBV4-1 | CASSQSGLPRQPQHF | TGCGCCAGCAGCCAATCGGGCCTCCCGCGTCAGCCCCAGCATTTT
TRBJ2-1 | - | TRBD2 | TRBV5-4 | CASSLGLAGTREQFF | TGTGCCAGCAGCTTGGGACTAGCGGGGACACGGGAGCAGTTCTTC
TRBJ1-2 | - | - | TRBV29-1 | CSVEGGVSPDYGYTF | TGCAGCGTTGAAGGGGGGGTCTCCCCTGACTATGGCTACACCTTC
TRBJ1-6 | few | - | TRBV5-1 | CASSPRGDPGNSPLHF | TGCGCCAGCAGCCCTCGGGGGGACCCGGGTAATTCACCCCTCCACTTT
TRBJ2-7 | - | - | TRBV6-6 | CASSYSTYEQYF | TGTGCCAGCAGTTACTCGACTTACGAGCAGTACTTC
TRBJ1-5 | - | - | TRBV5-5 | CASSLGGAHQPQHF | TGTGCCAGCAGCTTGGGGGGGGCACATCAGCCCCAGCATTTT
TRBJ2-7 | - | TRBD2 | TRBV7-2 | CASSLWSSGGGKVSYEQYF | TGTGCCAGCAGCTTATGGAGTAGCGGGGGTGGGAAGGTTAGCTACGAGCAGTACTTC
TRBJ2-2 | - | TRBD1 | TRBV27 | CASSQDRVGTGELFF | TGTGCCAGCAGTCAAGACAGGGTCGGCACCGGGGAGCTGTTTTTT
TRBJ1-5 | - | - | TRBV30 | CAWSVGPSQPQHF | TGTGCCTGGAGTGTGGGACCCTCCCAGCCCCAGCATTTT
TRBJ2-1 | - | TRBD1 | TRBV19 | CASSVPVYRDRVLYEQFF | TGTGCCAGTAGTGTTCCGGTATATAGGGACAGGGTTTTGTATGAGCAGTTCTTC
TRBJ1-6 | - | - | TRBV4-3 | CASSQDGSYNSPLHF | TGCGCCAGCAGCCAAGATGGCAGCTATAATTCACCCCTCCACTTT
TRBJ2-5 | - | - | TRBV29-1 | CSVEGVGVQETQYF | TGCAGCGTTGAAGGAGTTGGCGTACAAGAGACCCAGTACTTC
TRBJ1-6 | - | - | TRBV7-6 | CASSRYRDSPLHF | TGTGCCAGCAGCAGATACAGGGACTCACCCCTCCACTTT
TRBJ1-1 | - | - | TRBV7-8 | CASSLVYSEAFF | TGTGCCAGCAGCTTAGTGTACAGTGAAGCTTTCTTT
TRBJ2-1 | - | - | TRBV11-3 | CASSLQRSQGEQFF | TGTGCCAGCAGCTTACAGAGGTCACAGGGTGAGCAGTTCTTC
TRBJ2-5 | - | - | TRBV6-6 | CASSYKWTAYQETQYF | TGTGCCAGCAGTTACAAATGGACAGCCTACCAAGAGACCCAGTACTTC
TRBJ2-2 | - | - | TRBV7-9 | CASSTDGYTGELFF | TGTGCCAGCAGCACAGACGGCTACACCGGGGAGCTGTTTTTT
TRBJ2-1 | once | - | TRBV6-5 | CASKGSNNEQFF | TGTGCCAGCAAGGGGTCAAACAATGAGCAGTTCTTC
TRBJ2-5 | - | TRBD2 | TRBV10-3 | CAISGGLAGGGETQYF | TGTGCCATCAGTGGAGGACTAGCGGGGGGCGGGGAGACCCAGTACTTC
TRBJ1-3 | - | - | TRBV11-2 | CASSFSTGTGNTIYF | TGTGCCAGCAGCTTTTCCACAGGGACAGGAAACACCATATATTTT
TRBJ1-5 | - | - | TRBV9 | CASSVAAGPNQPQHF | TGTGCCAGCAGCGTAGCAGCAGGGCCAAATCAGCCCCAGCATTTT
TRBJ1-6 | - | - | TRBV7-9 | CASSLEGQPNSPLHF | TGTGCCAGCAGCTTAGAAGGTCAGCCCAATTCACCCCTCCACTTT
TRBJ1-5 | - | - | TRBV2 | CASSGGRSGQPQHF | TGTGCCAGCAGCGGGGGGAGGTCGGGGCAGCCCCAGCATTTT
TRBJ2-7 | - | TRBD2 | TRBV23-1 | CASSQSSGGNEQYF | TGCGCCAGCAGTCAATCCAGCGGGGGGAACGAGCAGTACTTC
TRBJ1-2 | - | TRBD1 | TRBV4-2 | CASSPPDRGNSGYTF | TGTGCCAGCAGCCCCCCGGACAGGGGGAATAGCGGCTACACCTTC
TRBJ2-3 | - | - | TRBV13 | CASSSRHRAAGDGQYF | TGTGCCAGCAGCTCCCGTCATAGGGCCGCGGGCGACGGGCAGTATTTT
TRBJ1-5 | once | TRBD1 | TRBV2 | CASRDRDYSNQPQHF | TGTGCCAGCAGGGACAGGGATTATAGCAATCAGCCCCAGCATTTT
TRBJ2-1 | - | TRBD2 | TRBV5-4 | CASSLQYGGDEQFF | TGTGCCAGCAGCTTGCAATACGGGGGGGATGAGCAGTTCTTC
TRBJ1-4 | - | - | TRBV6-6 | CASSPGGGILFF | TGTGCCAGCAGTCCCGGGGGGGGTATACTGTTTTTT
TRBJ1-3 | - | - | TRBV18 | CASSPVGHSGNTIYF | TGTGCCAGCTCACCGGTAGGTCACTCTGGAAACACCATATATTTT
TRBJ2-6 | - | TRBD1 | TRBV11-3 | CASSPRDSSLSGANVLTF | TGTGCCAGCAGCCCCAGGGACAGTAGCCTCTCTGGGGCCAACGTCCTGACTTTC
TRBJ1-2 | - | - | TRBV6-6 | CASSRPGAQPDGYTF | TGTGCCAGCAGCCGTCCCGGAGCGCAGCCGGATGGCTACACCTTC
TRBJ1-6 | - | - | TRBV6-5 | CASSSAGPNSPLHF | TGTGCCAGCAGCTCCGCGGGACCCAATTCACCCCTCCACTTT
TRBJ1-1 | - | TRBD1 | TRBV11-1 | CASSITTGAVAEAFF | TGTGCCAGCAGCATCACCACAGGGGCTGTAGCTGAAGCTTTCTTT
TRBJ2-3 | - | - | TRBV9 | CASSVRSGGGRTDTQYF | TGTGCCAGCAGCGTCCGTTCGGGTGGGGGGAGGACAGATACGCAGTATTTT